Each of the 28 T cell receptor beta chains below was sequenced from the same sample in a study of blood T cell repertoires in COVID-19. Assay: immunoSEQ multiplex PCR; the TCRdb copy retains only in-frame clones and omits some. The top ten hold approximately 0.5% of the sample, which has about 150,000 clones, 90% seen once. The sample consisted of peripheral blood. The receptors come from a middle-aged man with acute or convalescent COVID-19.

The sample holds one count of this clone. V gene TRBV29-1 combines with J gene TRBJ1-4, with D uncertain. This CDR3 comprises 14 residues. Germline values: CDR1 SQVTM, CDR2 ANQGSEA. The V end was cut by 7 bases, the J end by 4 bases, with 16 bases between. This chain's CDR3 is CSAAAGFGNEKLFF. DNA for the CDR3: TGCAGCGCCGCCGCGGGTTTTGGTAATGAAAAACTGTTTTTT.

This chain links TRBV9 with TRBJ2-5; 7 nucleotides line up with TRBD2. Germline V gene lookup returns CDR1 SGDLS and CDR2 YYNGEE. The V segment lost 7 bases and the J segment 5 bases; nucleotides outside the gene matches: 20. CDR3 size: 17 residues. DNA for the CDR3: TGTGCCAGCGCCCCTCCTGAAGGACTAGGAGGGAGGGAGACCCAGTACTTC. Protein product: CASAPPEGLGGRETQYF. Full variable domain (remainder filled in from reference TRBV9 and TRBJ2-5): DSGVTQTPKHLITATGQRVTLRCSPRSGDLSVYWYQQSLDQGLQFLIQYYNGEERAKGNILERFSAQQFPDLHSELNLSSLELGDSALYFCASAPPEGLGGRETQYFGPGTRLLVL.

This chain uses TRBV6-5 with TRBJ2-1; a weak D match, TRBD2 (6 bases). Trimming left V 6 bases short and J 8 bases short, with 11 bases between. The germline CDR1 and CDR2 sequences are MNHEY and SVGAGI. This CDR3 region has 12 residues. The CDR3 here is CASRYRDYEQFF. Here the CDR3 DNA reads TGTGCCAGCAGATACCGGGACTATGAGCAGTTCTTC.

CDR3 loop: CAWSGRDTSSKGYNEQFF. The CDR3 nucleotides are TGTGCCTGGAGTGGCCGGGACACCTCGTCCAAAGGGTACAATGAGCAGTTCTTC. This chain uses TRBV30 with TRBJ2-1, with a possible D match to TRBD1 (6 bases). This CDR3 contains 18 residues. Trimming pared 1 base from V and 4 bases from J, leaving 23 bases between. Germline loops: CDR1 GTSNPN, CDR2 SVGIG (reference sequence).

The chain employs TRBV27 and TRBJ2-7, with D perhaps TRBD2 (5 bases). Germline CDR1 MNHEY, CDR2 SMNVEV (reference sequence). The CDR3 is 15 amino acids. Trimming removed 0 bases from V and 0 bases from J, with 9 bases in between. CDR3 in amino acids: CASSLSRGSSYEQYF. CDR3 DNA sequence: TGTGCCAGCAGTTTATCACGGGGAAGCTCCTACGAGCAGTACTTC.

The CDR3 nucleotides are TGTGCCAGCAGCATCGGACAAGTCAATCAGCCCCAGCATTTT. This codes for CASSIGQVNQPQHF. This chain joins TRBV27 and TRBJ1-5; D is possibly TRBD1 (5 bases). Germline V gene sequence: CDR1 MNHEY, CDR2 SMNVEV (reference sequence). This CDR3 region has 14 residues. V gave up 6 bases and J gave up 3 bases, with 12 bases separating them.

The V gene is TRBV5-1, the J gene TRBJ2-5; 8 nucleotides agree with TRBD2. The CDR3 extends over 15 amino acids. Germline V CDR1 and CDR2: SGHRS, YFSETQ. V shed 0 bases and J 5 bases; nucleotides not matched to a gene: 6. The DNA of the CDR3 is TGCGCCAGCAGCTTGGCAGCGGGAGCAGTCGAGACCCAGTACTTC. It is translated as CASSLAAGAVETQYF.

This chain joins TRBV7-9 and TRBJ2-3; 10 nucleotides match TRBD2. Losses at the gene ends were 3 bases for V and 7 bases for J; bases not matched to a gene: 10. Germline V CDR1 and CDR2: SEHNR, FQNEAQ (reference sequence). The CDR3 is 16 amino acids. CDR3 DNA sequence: TGTGCCAGCAGCTTCGCAGCGGGAGGGCCTTTAAATACGCAGTATTTT. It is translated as CASSFAAGGPLNTQYF.

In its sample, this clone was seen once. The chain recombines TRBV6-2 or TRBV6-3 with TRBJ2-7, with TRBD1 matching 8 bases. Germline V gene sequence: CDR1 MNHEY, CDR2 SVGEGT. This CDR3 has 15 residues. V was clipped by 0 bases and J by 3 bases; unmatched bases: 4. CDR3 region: CASSYSIQGGYEQYF. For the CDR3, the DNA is TGTGCCAGCAGTTACTCGATACAGGGGGGCTACGAGCAGTACTTC.

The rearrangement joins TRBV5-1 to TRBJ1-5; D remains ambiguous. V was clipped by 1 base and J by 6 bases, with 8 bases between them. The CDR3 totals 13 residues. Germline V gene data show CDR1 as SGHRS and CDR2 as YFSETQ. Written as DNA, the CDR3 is TGCGCCAGCAGCTTGATCACGGGTCAGCCCCAGCATTTT. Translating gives CASSLITGQPQHF.

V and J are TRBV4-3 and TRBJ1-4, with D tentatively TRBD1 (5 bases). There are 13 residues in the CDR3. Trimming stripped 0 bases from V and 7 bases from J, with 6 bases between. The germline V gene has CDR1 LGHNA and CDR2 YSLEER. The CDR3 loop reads CASSQDRAEKLFF. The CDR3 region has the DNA TGCGCCAGCAGCCAAGACAGGGCTGAAAAACTGTTTTTT.

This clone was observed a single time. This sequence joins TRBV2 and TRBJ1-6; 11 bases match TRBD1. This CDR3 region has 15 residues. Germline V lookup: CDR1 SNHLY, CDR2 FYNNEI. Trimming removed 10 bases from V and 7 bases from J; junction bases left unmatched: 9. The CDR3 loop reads CATPPGTGGNSPLHF. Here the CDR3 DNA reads TGTGCCACCCCACCCGGGACAGGGGGGAATTCACCCCTCCACTTT.

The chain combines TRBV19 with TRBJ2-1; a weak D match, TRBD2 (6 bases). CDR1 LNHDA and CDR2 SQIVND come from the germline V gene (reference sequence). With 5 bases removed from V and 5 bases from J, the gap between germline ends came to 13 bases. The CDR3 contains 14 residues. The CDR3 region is CASSVGGINNEQFF. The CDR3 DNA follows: TGTGCCAGTAGTGTCGGGGGAATTAACAATGAGCAGTTCTTC.

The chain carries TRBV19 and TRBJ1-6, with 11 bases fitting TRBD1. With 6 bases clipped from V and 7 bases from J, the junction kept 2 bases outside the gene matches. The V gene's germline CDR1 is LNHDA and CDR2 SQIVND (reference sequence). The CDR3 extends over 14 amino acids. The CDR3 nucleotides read TGTGCCAGTAGAGGACAGGGGGCGAATTCACCCCTCCACTTT. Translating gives CASRGQGANSPLHF.

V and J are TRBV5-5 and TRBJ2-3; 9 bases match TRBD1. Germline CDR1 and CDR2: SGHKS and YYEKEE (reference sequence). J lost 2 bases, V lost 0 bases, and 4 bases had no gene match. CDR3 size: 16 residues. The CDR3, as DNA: TGTGCCAGCAGCTTGGTGGGGACAGGGTACACAGATACGCAGTATTTT. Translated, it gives CASSLVGTGYTDTQYF.

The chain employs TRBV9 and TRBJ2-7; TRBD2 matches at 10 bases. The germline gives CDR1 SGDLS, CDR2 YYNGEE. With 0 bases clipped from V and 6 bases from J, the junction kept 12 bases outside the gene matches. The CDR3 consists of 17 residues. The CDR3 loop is CASSVGGGSGGLVEQYF. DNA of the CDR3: TGTGCCAGCAGCGTAGGAGGAGGTAGCGGGGGGTTGGTCGAGCAGTACTTC. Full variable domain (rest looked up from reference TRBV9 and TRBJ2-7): DSGVTQTPKHLITATGQRVTLRCSPRSGDLSVYWYQQSLDQGLQFLIQYYNGEERAKGNILERFSAQQFPDLHSELNLSSLELGDSALYFCASSVGGGSGGLVEQYFGPGTRLTVT.

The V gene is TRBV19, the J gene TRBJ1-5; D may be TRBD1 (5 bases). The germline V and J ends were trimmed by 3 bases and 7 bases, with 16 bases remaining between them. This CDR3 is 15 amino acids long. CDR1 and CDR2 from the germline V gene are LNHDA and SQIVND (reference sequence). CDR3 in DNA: TGTGCCAGTAGTATGATTCTACGGGGGAAACAGCCCCAGCATTTT. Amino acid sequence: CASSMILRGKQPQHF.

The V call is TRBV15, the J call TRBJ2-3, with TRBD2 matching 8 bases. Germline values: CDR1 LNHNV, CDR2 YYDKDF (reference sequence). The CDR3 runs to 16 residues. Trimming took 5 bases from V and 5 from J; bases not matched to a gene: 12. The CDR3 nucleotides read TGTGCCACCAGCCTTCCTGGGGGACGGGGGGGAGATACGCAGTATTTT. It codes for CATSLPGGRGGDTQYF.

CDR3 sequence: CTSSQGLANTGELFF. The CDR3 DNA sequence: TGCACCAGCAGCCAAGGGCTAGCTAACACCGGGGAGCTGTTTTTT. The genes are TRBV1 and TRBJ2-2; the DNA was not compared with TRBD2, the D call given in the table. TRBV1 is designated a pseudogene. This CDR3 contains 15 residues.

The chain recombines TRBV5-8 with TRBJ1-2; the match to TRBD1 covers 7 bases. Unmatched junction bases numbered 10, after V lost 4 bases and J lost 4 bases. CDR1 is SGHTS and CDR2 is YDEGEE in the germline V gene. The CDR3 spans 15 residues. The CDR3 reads CASSPGTGVGYGYTF. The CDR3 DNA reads TGTGCCAGCAGCCCAGGAACAGGGGTCGGCTATGGCTACACCTTC.

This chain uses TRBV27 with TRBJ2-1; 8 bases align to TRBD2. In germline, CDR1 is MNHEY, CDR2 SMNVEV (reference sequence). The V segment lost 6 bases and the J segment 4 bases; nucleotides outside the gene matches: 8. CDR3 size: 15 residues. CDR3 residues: CASSPKRGIYNEQFF. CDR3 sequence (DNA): TGTGCCAGCAGCCCTAAGCGGGGGATTTACAATGAGCAGTTCTTC.

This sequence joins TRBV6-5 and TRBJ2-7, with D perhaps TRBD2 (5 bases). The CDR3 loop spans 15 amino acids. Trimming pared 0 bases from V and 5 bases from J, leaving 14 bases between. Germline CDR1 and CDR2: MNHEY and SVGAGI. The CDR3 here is CASSYSASLSHEQYV. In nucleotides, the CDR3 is TGTGCCAGCAGTTACTCGGCTAGCTTAAGCCACGAGCAGTACGTC.

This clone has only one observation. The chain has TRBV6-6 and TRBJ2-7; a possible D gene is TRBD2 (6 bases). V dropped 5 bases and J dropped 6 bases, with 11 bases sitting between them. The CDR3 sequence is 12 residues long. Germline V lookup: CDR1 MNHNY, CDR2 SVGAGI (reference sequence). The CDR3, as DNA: TGTGCCAGCAGTCGGGGACTGGCCGAGCAGTACTTC. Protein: CASSRGLAEQYF.

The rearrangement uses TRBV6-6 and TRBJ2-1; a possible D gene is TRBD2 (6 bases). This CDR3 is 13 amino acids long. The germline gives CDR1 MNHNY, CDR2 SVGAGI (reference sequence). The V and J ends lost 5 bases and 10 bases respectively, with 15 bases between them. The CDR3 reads CASSTLAPVEQFF. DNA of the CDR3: TGTGCCAGCAGTACCCTAGCGCCCGTGGAGCAGTTCTTC.

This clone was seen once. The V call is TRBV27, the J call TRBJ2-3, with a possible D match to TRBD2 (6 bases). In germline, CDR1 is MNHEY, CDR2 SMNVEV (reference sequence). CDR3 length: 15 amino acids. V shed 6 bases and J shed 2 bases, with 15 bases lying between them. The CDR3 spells CASSPRLVVTDTQYF. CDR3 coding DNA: TGTGCCAGCAGCCCCAGACTAGTCGTCACAGATACGCAGTATTTT.

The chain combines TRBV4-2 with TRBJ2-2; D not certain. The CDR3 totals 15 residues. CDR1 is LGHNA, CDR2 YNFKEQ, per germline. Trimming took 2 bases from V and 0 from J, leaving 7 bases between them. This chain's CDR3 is CASSQSGANTGELFF. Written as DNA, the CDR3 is TGTGCCAGCAGCCAAAGTGGAGCGAACACCGGGGAGCTGTTTTTT.

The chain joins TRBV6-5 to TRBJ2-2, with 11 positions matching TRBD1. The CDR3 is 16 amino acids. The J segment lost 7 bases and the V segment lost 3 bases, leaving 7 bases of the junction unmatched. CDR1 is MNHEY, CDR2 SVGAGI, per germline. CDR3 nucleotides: TGTGCCAGCAGTTATTGGACAGGGGGCTTAAGCGGGGAGCTGTTTTTT. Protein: CASSYWTGGLSGELFF.

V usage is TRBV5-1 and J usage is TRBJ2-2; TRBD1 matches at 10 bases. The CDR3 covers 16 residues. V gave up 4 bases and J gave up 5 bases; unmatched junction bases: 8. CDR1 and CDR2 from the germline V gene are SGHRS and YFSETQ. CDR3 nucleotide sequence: TGCGCCAGCAGCCGCCCCCGGGACAGGGGTACCGGGGAGCTGTTTTTT. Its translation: CASSRPRDRGTGELFF.